This T cell receptor beta chain comes out of a study of regulatory T cells in long-lasting Graves disease. Turning to the study itself: Graves' patients (newly diagnosed) had been on antithyroid drugs under 3 months.

Building the TCR beta libraries relied on iRepertoire HTBI primers, and CDR3 regions underwent Arm-PCR. TCRdb re-called the multiplex PCR reads through MiXCR, storing one row per CDR3 protein. The sample has about 620,000 distinct CDR3 sequences; roughly 15% are singletons. Germline V gene data show CDR1 as SEHNR and CDR2 as FQNEAQ (reference sequence). V was clipped by 8 bases and J by 6 bases, with 8 bases between them. The CDR3 loop spans 11 amino acids. Time point meaning: newly diagnosed GD, antithyroid drugs for less than 3 months. There was RNA extracted from PBMCs, and the TCR library was made from it. The guidelines of the American Thyroid Association were the basis for diagnosing Graves' disease. The same sample was also used in a study of T cells in Graves' hyperthyroidism and ophthalmopathy.

The rearrangement joins TRBV7-9 to TRBJ2-1; a weak D match, TRBD2 (6 bases). This TCR was sampled from a woman aged 25 to 39 with Graves disease. The sample consisted of peripheral blood mononuclear cells (PBMCs), taken at new diagnosis, from a patient treated with antithyroid drugs. CDR3 loop: CASEGGNEQFF. CDR3 sequence (DNA): TGTGCCAGCGAGGGAGGCAATGAGCAGTTCTTC.